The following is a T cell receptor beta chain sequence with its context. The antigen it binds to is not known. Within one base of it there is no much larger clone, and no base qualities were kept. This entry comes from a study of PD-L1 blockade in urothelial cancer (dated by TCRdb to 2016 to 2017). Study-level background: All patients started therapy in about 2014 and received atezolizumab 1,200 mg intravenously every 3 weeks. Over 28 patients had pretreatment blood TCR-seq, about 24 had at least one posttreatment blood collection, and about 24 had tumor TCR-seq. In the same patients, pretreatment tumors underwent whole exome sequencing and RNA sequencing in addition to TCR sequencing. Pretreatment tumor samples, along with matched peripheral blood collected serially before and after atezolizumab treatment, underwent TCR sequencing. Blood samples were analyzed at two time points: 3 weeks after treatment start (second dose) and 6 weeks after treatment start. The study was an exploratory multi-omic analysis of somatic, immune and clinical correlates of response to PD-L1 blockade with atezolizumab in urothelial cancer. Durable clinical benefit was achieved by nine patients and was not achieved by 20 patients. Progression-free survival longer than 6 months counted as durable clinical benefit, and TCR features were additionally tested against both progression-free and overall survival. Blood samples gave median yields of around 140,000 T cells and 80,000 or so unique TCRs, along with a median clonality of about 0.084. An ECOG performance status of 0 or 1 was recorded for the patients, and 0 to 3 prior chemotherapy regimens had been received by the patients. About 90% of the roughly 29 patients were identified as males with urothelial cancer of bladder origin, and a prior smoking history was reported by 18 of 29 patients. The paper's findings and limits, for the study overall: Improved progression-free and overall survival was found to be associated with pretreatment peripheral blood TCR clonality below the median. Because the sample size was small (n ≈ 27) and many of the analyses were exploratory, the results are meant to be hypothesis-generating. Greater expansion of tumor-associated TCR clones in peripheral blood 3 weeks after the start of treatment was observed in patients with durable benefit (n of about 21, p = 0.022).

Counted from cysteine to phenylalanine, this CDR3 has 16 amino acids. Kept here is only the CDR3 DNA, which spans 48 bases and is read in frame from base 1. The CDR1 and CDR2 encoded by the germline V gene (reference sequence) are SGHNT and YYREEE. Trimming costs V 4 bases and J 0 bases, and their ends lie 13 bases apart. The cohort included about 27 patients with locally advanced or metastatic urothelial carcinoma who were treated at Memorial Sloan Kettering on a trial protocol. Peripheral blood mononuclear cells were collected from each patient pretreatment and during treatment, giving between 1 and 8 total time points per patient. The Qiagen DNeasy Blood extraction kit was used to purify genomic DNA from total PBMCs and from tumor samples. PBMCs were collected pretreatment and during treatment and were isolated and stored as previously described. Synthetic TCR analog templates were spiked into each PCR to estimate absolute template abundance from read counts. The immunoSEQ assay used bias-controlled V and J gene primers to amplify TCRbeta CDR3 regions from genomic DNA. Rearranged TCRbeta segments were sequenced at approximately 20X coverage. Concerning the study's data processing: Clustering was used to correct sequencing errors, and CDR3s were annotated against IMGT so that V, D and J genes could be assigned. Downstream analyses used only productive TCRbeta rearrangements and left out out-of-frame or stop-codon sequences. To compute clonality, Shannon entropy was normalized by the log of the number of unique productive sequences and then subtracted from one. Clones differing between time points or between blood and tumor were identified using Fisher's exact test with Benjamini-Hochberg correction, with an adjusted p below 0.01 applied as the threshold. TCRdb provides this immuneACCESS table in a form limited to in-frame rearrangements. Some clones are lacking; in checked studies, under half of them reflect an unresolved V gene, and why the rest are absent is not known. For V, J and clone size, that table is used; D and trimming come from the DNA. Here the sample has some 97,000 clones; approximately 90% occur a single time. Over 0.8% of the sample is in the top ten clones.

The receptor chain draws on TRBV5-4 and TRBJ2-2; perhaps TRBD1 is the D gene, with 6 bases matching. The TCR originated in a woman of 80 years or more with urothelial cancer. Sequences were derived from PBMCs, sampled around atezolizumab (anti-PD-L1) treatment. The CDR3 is CASSDWTASNTGELFF. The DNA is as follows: TGTGCCAGCAGCGATTGGACAGCATCGAACACCGGGGAGCTGTTTTTT.